Sequencing of this TCR beta chain was carried out in a study of cytomegalovirus exposure and HLA in healthy donors. PCR was performed using 60 Vbeta and 13 Jbeta primers. Clones were sequenced by immunoSEQ multiplex PCR, and TCRdb holds only the in-frame ones, with some missing. The sample lists some 120,000 clones; 81% were seen once. Study-level points and caveats: A later analysis showed that HLA-associated TCR beta chains had undergone more clonal expansion than equally common others. No immune exposure information besides CMV serostatus was available. Analysis was carried out at a later point, and it linked a missense DCLRE1C variant to TCR beta V- and J-gene trimming. Specificity for CMV antigens was confirmed in vitro for a few of the CMV-associated chains.

From germline, CDR1 is SGHTA and CDR2 FQGNSA. This CDR3 has 17 amino acids. The junction had 11 bases not matched to a gene; V was cut back by 4 bases and J by 3 bases. Points on this clone: As yet, its antigen is unknown.

The chain recombines TRBV7-2 with TRBJ2-4; 8 positions match TRBD2. The specimen was PBMCs. The TCR was taken from a woman younger than 45 in good health and CMV-seronegative. CDR3 loop: CASSSAGAGAGKNIQYF. DNA for the CDR3: TGTGCCAGCAGCTCCGCGGGAGCGGGAGCGGGCAAAAACATTCAGTACTTC.